The 7 T cell receptor beta chains given below trace back to one sample, sequenced in a study of response to subunit inactivated influenza vaccine. TCRdb re-called the RT-PCR reads through MiXCR, storing one row per CDR3 protein. The repertoire holds 650,000 to 800,000 distinct CDR3 sequences, approximately 15% seen once, with approximately 6.5% in the top ten. Here the sequenced sample was PBMCs from blood, taken 14 to 15 days before vaccination. The source is a man between 45 and 60 years old who received an inactivated influenza vaccine.

The J gene is TRBJ2-5, the V gene TRBV7-2, with D possibly being TRBD1 (5 bases). CDR3 size: 13 residues. Germline V gene data show CDR1 as SGHTA and CDR2 as FQGNSA. Trimming took off 5 bases at V and 5 bases at J, with 12 bases between the two ends. The CDR3 bases are TGTGCCAGCAGCGTTCAGGGATCGGAGACCCAGTACTTC. Its translation is CASSVQGSETQYF.

A few counts support this clonotype. This chain joins TRBV2 and TRBJ1-4; 11 positions match TRBD1. V dropped 5 bases and J dropped 15; count of bases not matched to a gene: 8. This CDR3 has 13 residues. Looked up from germline, CDR1 is SNHLY and CDR2 is FYNNEI. The chain's CDR3 is CASSSGTGGRMFF. The CDR3 DNA reads as TGTGCCAGCAGTTCGGGGACAGGGGGAAGGATGTTTTTT.

This clonotype was counted a few times. The rearrangement links TRBV9 to TRBJ2-3, with 14 bases lining up with TRBD2. V shed 1 base, J shed 3 bases, and the junction held 10 bases outside the gene matches. Germline V lookup: CDR1 SGDLS, CDR2 YYNGEE. This CDR3 is built from 19 residues. The CDR3 protein is CASSVRKEGLAGETDTQYF. In DNA form, the CDR3 reads TGTGCCAGCAGCGTAAGAAAGGAGGGACTAGCGGGAGAGACAGATACGCAGTATTTT.

This clonotype has at least ten counts. The V call is TRBV5-5, the J call TRBJ2-1; D is undetermined. With 2 bases removed from V and 8 bases from J, the gap between germline ends came to 17 bases. The germline V gene has CDR1 SGHKS and CDR2 YYEKEE (reference sequence). The CDR3 sequence is 15 residues long. The CDR3: CASSFVGRSVDEQFF. Here the CDR3 DNA reads TGTGCCAGCAGCTTCGTTGGACGGTCCGTCGATGAGCAGTTCTTC. Full variable domain (remainder filled in from reference TRBV5-5 and TRBJ2-1): DAGVTQSPTHLIKTRGQQVTLRCSPISGHKSVSWYQQVLGQGPQFIFQYYEKEERGRGNFPDRFSARQFPNYSSELNVNALLLGDSALYLCASSFVGRSVDEQFFGPGTRLTVL.

The chain recombines TRBV3-1 with TRBJ1-5, with D hard to call. The CDR3 runs to 17 residues. V was clipped by 11 bases and J by 1 base, with 24 bases between them. Germline V gene data show CDR1 as LGHDT and CDR2 as YNNKEL (reference sequence). The CDR3 spells CAFCEIPQTGSNQPQHF. In nucleotides, the CDR3 is TGTGCCTTCTGTGAAATCCCCCAGACGGGGAGCAATCAGCCCCAGCATTTT.

This clonotype turned up a few times. The rearrangement uses TRBV6-1 and TRBJ2-7; 7 bases line up with TRBD1. Germline CDR1 is MNHNS and CDR2 is SASEGT. The CDR3 runs 14 residues. V lost 7 bases, J lost 4 bases, and 10 bases stayed unmatched. In DNA, the CDR3 is TGTGCCAGCAAGCCCGGGACAGAACTTTACGAGCAGTACTTC. Residues: CASKPGTELYEQYF.

This chain joins TRBV30 and TRBJ2-7; unclear D gene. This CDR3 is 16 amino acids long. Trimming took off 3 bases at V and 0 bases at J, with 18 bases between the two ends. Germline V gene sequence: CDR1 GTSNPN, CDR2 SVGIG (reference sequence). CDR3 loop: CAWRPLSSNGSYEQYF. CDR3 nucleotides: TGTGCCTGGAGACCCCTTTCCAGCAACGGCTCCTACGAGCAGTACTTC.